This entry lists 18 T cell receptor beta chains sequenced from one sample in a study of PD-1 blockade in classical Hodgkin lymphoma. As for time point: newly diagnosed, previously untreated cHL patient sample. Libraries were prepared by immunoSEQ multiplex PCR; TCRdb keeps only in-frame clonotypes and omits some of them. The sample shows 20,000 to 25,000 clones, about 95% of them seen only once. The sample comprised peripheral blood mononuclear cells (PBMCs). The receptors come from a human donor with classical Hodgkin lymphoma.

This rearrangement joins TRBV5-1 to TRBJ1-1; the D is unclear. This CDR3 comprises 15 residues. Trimming shortened V by 3 bases and J by 3 bases, and 15 bases separated the two germline ends. Germline-derived CDR1 and CDR2 are SGHRS and YFSETQ. CDR3 sequence reads: CASSWTRGGHTEAFF. CDR3 nucleotides: TGCGCCAGCAGCTGGACCCGGGGTGGGCACACTGAAGCTTTCTTT.

The J gene is TRBJ1-4, the V gene TRBV9; D is ambiguous. The CDR3 covers 15 residues. The germline V gene has CDR1 SGDLS and CDR2 YYNGEE. V shed 3 bases and J shed 0 bases, with 9 bases lying between them. The CDR3 bases are TGTGCCAGCAGCGACTCAGTGTCAACTAATGAAAAACTGTTTTTT. Amino acid sequence: CASSDSVSTNEKLFF.

This sequence joins TRBV25-1 and TRBJ2-3; D may match TRBD1 or TRBD2 (7 bases each). V gave up 6 bases and J gave up 6 bases, with 22 bases separating them. This CDR3 is built from 16 residues. The germline CDR1 and CDR2 sequences are MGHDK and SYGVNS. CDR3 protein: CASSLWGGGVLDTQYF. DNA of the CDR3: TGTGCCAGCAGCCTCTGGGGAGGGGGCGTGTTGGATACGCAGTATTTT.

This chain links TRBV7-9 with TRBJ2-1; TRBD2 matches 13 bases. The J segment lost 8 bases and the V segment lost 1 base, leaving 5 bases of the junction unmatched. The CDR3 totals 16 residues. From germline, CDR1 is SEHNR and CDR2 FQNEAQ (reference sequence). The CDR3 loop is CASSLVSTSGRYEQFF. The CDR3 DNA reads as TGTGCCAGCAGCTTAGTGTCGACTAGCGGGAGGTATGAGCAGTTCTTC.

The genes are TRBV19 and TRBJ2-5; D is ambiguous. The germline V gene has CDR1 LNHDA and CDR2 SQIVND (reference sequence). Trimming pared 5 bases from V and 2 bases from J, leaving 9 bases between. This CDR3 is built from 13 residues. This CDR3 is CASSPSGQETQYF. CDR3 nucleotides: TGTGCCAGTAGTCCATCCGGACAAGAGACCCAGTACTTC.

This chain uses TRBV6-6 with TRBJ2-7; 9 bases map to TRBD1. The V gene's germline CDR1 is MNHNY and CDR2 SVGAGI (reference sequence). CDR3 length: 15 residues. The V and J ends lost 8 bases and 5 bases, in that order; junction bases with no gene match: 13. CDR3 coding DNA: TGTGCCAGCGGATACACCCCGGGACAGGGCAACGAGCAGTACTTC. Protein: CASGYTPGQGNEQYF.

V and J are TRBV14 and TRBJ1-4, with unresolved D. The V end was cut by 3 bases, the J end by 1 base, with 6 bases between. The germline V gene encodes CDR1 SGHDN and CDR2 FVKESK. This CDR3 has 14 amino acids. DNA of the CDR3: TGTGCCAGCAGCCAGCGGTTAACTAATGAAAAACTGTTTTTT. Translating gives CASSQRLTNEKLFF.

This chain connects TRBV6-5 to TRBJ2-5; the match to TRBD1 covers 7 bases. CDR3 length equals 13 residues. With V trimmed by 6 bases and J by 3 bases, 4 bases remained unmatched. Germline CDR1 and CDR2: MNHEY and SVGAGI. The CDR3 here is CASRTTGEETQYF. The CDR3 nucleotides read TGTGCCAGCAGAACCACAGGGGAAGAGACCCAGTACTTC.

The rearrangement uses TRBV5-1 and TRBJ2-1; 10 bases are a match to TRBD1. J lost 7 bases, V lost 0 bases, and 4 bases had no gene match. This CDR3 has 15 amino acids. Germline V gives CDR1 SGHRS, CDR2 YFSETQ. In DNA, the CDR3 is TGCGCCAGCAGCTTGGGGACAGGGGGTTTTAATGAGCAGTTCTTC. It yields the protein CASSLGTGGFNEQFF. The full variable domain, its missing parts supplied by reference TRBV5-1 and TRBJ2-1, is KAGVTQTPRYLIKTRGQQVTLSCSPISGHRSVSWYQQTPGQGLQFLFEYFSETQRNKGNFPGRFSGRQFSNSRSEMNVSTLELGDSALYLCASSLGTGGFNEQFFGPGTRLTVL.

The rearrangement joins TRBV7-9 to TRBJ1-6; D is unresolved. The CDR3 length is 17 residues. CDR1 SEHNR and CDR2 FQNEAQ come from the germline V gene (reference sequence). Trimming removed 1 base at V and 4 bases at J, with 14 bases between. Written as DNA, the CDR3 is TGTGCCAGCAGCTTAGAATCCCCTAGGGCTTATAATTCACCCCTCCACTTT. Its protein product is CASSLESPRAYNSPLHF. The variable domain in full, completed from reference TRBV7-9 and TRBJ1-6, reads DTGVSQNPRHKITKRGQNVTFRCDPISEHNRLYWYRQTLGQGPEFLTYFQNEAQLEKSRLLSDRFSAERPKGSFSTLEIQRTEQGDSAMYLCASSLESPRAYNSPLHFGNGTRLTVT.

This clone has just one count. This chain links TRBV11-2 with TRBJ1-4, with D perhaps TRBD1 (6 bases). The V gene's germline CDR1 is SGHAT and CDR2 FQNNGV. This CDR3 has 16 amino acids. V was clipped by 3 bases and J by 7 bases, with 18 bases between them. CDR3 nucleotides: TGTGCCAGCAGCTTGGGTGGGCAAGGGGGGATTGAAAAACTGTTTTTT. The encoded protein is CASSLGGQGGIEKLFF.

The chain is built from TRBV5-6 and TRBJ1-5, with TRBD1 matching over 11 bases. Germline CDR1 SGHDT, CDR2 YYEEEE. J lost 2 bases, V lost 2 bases, and 6 bases had no gene match. The CDR3 is made up of 17 amino acids. The CDR3 here is CASSLRWTGGGNQPQHF. CDR3 DNA: TGTGCCAGCAGCTTAAGATGGACAGGGGGCGGCAATCAGCCCCAGCATTTT.

This chain links TRBV29-1 with TRBJ1-2; TRBD1 agrees at 7 bases. Trimming removed 0 bases from V and 5 bases from J; junction bases left unmatched: 6. Germline-derived CDR1 and CDR2 are SQVTM and ANQGSEA. The CDR3 is 14 amino acids. CDR3 coding DNA: TGCAGCGTTGAAGATCGAGCAGGGGGGTATGGCTACACCTTC. This encodes CSVEDRAGGYGYTF.

The J gene is TRBJ2-2, the V gene TRBV7-2; D gene unclear. Germline V gives CDR1 SGHTA, CDR2 FQGNSA. Trimming shortened V by 5 bases and J by 5 bases, and 9 bases separated the two germline ends. The CDR3 has 13 amino acids. The CDR3 DNA reads TGTGCCAGCAGCGCCGCCGAGACCGGGGAGCTGTTTTTT. Translated, it gives CASSAAETGELFF.

This clone was picked up one time. The CDR3, as DNA: TGCGCCAGCAGCTTCCAAGAGACCCAGTACTTC. Protein: CASSFQETQYF. This rearrangement joins TRBV5-1 to TRBJ2-5; D not certain. The CDR3 runs 11 residues. Trimming left V 2 bases short and J 1 base short, with 0 bases between. Germline V gives CDR1 SGHRS, CDR2 YFSETQ.

The rearrangement uses TRBV28 and TRBJ2-5, with D unclear. Germline-derived CDR1 and CDR2 are MDHEN and SYDVKM. The CDR3 contains 16 residues. Trimming took off 4 bases at V and 4 bases at J, with 19 bases between the two ends. The CDR3: CASSSLDPLGAETQYF. The DNA for the CDR3 is TGTGCCAGCAGTTCTTTGGACCCTTTAGGAGCAGAGACCCAGTACTTC.

V usage is TRBV29-1 and J usage is TRBJ1-1; D is uncertain. V was cut by 5 bases and J by 5 bases, with 18 bases left in between. Germline V CDR1 and CDR2: SQVTM, ANQGSEA. The CDR3 contains 14 residues. The CDR3: CSVLSLLTETEAFF. The DNA for the CDR3 is TGCAGCGTTTTATCTCTCCTGACCGAGACTGAAGCTTTCTTT.

V gene TRBV18 combines with J gene TRBJ1-6, with 12 bases matching TRBD1. The trim removed 6 bases at V and 12 bases at J, leaving 12 bases unmatched. This CDR3 has 16 amino acids. Germline CDR1 reads KGHSH; CDR2 reads LQKENI. The CDR3 here is CASSPGQGADSGPLHF. CDR3 DNA: TGTGCCAGCTCGCCGGGACAGGGGGCGGATTCCGGACCCCTCCACTTT.